This entry features one TCR beta chain sequence. Its specificity is unknown. Here the CDR3 omits its conserved ending phenylalanine or tryptophan, so a read error is the likely source. Axillary draining lymph nodes of breast cancer patients supplied the node samples. The data were obtained in a study of breast tumors, draining lymph nodes, adjacent tissues. Findings and caveats of the study: Tumor T cell lymph node origin was a supported hypothesis, not proven. Tumors had less TCR diversity than lymph nodes, more than nontumor tissue. Data fit most tumor T cells coming from lymph node, expanding in tumor.

MiXCR, run by TCRdb on the multiplex PCR reads, gives a single entry per CDR3 protein. The sample has over 250,000 distinct CDR3 sequences; 30% are singletons. This CDR3 has 14 amino acids. The J segment lost 5 bases and the V segment lost 6 bases, leaving 5 bases of the junction unmatched. Germline V lookup: CDR1 KGHDR, CDR2 SFDVKD. This TCR came from a female donor with breast cancer. Some clones in this sample may be carry-over from other donors' samples. The sample taken for sequencing was axillary lymph node tissue. This chain joins TRBV24-1 and TRBJ2-1, with TRBD2 matching over 8 bases. The CDR3 region is CATSRGGGDNEQFS. CDR3 DNA: TGTGCCACCAGTCGGGGGGGGGGAGACAATGAGCAGTTCTCC.